This TCR beta chain was sequenced during a study of immune evolution from preneoplasia to lung adenocarcinoma. For the study at large: HLA loss of heterozygosity: around 6.5% AIS, about 15% MIA, about 31% ADC, none AAH.

This clone was found once. Its matching antigen is unknown. The CDR3 is made up of 17 amino acids. V was pared by 4 bases and J by 5 bases, with 14 bases of the junction left unmatched. The V gene's germline CDR1 is SGHRS and CDR2 YFSETQ. Study-wide results and limits: Later-stage lesions appeared to have more T cells, more diversity, less clonality. From normal lung to invasive adenocarcinoma, top clone frequencies appeared to decrease.

Profiled with immunoSEQ multiplex PCR; TCRdb holds only in-frame clones, not every one. The table has 4,000 to 4,500 clones, about 80% seen once. Each case's diagnosis was confirmed by two pathologists on H&E. This clonotype was sampled from a person aged 55 to 70 with lung adenocarcinoma. The chain employs TRBV5-1 and TRBJ2-3; 9 bases align to TRBD2. The sample was FFPE minimally invasive lung adenocarcinoma tissue. CDR3 nucleotides: TGCGCCAGCAGCCTACCGGGGGTAGCGGGAGTAAAAGATACGCAGTATTTT. It specifies CASSLPGVAGVKDTQYF.